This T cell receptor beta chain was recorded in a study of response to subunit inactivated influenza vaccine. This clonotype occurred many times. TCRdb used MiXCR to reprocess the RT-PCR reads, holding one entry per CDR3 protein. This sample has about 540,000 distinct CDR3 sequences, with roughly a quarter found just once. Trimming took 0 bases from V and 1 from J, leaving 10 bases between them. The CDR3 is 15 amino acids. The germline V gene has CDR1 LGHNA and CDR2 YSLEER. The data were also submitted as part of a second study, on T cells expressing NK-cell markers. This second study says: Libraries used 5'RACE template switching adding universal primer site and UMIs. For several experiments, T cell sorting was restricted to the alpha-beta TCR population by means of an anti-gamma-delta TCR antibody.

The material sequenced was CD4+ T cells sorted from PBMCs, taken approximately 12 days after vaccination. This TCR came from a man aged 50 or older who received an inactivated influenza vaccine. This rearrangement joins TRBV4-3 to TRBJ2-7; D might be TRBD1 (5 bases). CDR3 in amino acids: CASSQDRGYSYEQYF. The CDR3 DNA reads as TGCGCCAGCAGCCAAGATAGGGGCTATTCCTACGAGCAGTACTTC.